This T cell receptor (beta chain) came from a study of control samples from healthy donors and cancer patients. Germline assignment: CDR1 LGHDT and CDR2 YNNKEL (reference sequence). The CDR3 contains 15 residues. V was pared by 3 bases and J by 0 bases, with 11 bases between. Profiled with immunoSEQ multiplex PCR; TCRdb holds only in-frame clones, not every one. Of roughly 130,000 clones in the sample, roughly nine tenths were seen once. Sample: blood. V gene TRBV3-1 (or the pseudogene TRBV3-2) combines with J gene TRBJ1-2; D gene uncertain. The TCR originated in a woman aged 25 to 39 in good health. CDR3 amino acids: CASSQSGTTNYGYTF. CDR3 nucleotides: TGTGCCAGCAGCCAGTCGGGAACCACTAACTATGGCTACACCTTC.